The sequence of this T cell receptor beta chain was determined in a study of blood T cell repertoires in COVID-19. Recruited during active infection, patients (from Seattle) were subsequently followed longitudinally. Sequencing was performed with immunoSEQ multiplex PCR; in TCRdb, only in-frame clones are kept and a portion is missing. The table shows 250,000 or so clones, with around 88% occurring only once. Germline CDR1 GTSNPN, CDR2 SVGIG (reference sequence). The CDR3 is 15 amino acids. V shed 4 bases and J 4 bases; nucleotides not matched to a gene: 10. The clonotype originates from a woman in her 30s with COVID-19, enrolled during active disease. The source material was peripheral blood. The genes are TRBV30 and TRBJ1-5, with 7 bases lining up with TRBD1. Here the CDR3 reads CAWKTRDSNNQPQHF. CDR3 sequence (DNA): TGTGCCTGGAAGACCCGGGACAGTAATAATCAGCCCCAGCATTTT.